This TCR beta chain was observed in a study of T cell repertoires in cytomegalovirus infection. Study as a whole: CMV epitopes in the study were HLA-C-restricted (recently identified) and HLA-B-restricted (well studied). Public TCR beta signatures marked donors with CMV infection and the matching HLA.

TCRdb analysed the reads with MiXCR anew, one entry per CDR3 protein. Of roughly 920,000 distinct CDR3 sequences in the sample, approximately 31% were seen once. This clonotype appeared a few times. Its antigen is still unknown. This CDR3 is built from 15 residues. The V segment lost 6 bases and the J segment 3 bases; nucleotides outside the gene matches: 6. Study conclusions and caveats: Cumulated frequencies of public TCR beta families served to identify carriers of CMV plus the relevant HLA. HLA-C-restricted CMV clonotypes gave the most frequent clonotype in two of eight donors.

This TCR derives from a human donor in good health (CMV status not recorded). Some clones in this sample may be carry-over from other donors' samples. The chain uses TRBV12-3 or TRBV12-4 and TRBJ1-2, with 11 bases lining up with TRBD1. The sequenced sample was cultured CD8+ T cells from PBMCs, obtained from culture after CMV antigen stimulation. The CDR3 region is CASRARTGGYYGYTF. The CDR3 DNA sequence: TGTGCCAGCAGAGCCCGGACAGGGGGCTACTATGGCTACACCTTC.